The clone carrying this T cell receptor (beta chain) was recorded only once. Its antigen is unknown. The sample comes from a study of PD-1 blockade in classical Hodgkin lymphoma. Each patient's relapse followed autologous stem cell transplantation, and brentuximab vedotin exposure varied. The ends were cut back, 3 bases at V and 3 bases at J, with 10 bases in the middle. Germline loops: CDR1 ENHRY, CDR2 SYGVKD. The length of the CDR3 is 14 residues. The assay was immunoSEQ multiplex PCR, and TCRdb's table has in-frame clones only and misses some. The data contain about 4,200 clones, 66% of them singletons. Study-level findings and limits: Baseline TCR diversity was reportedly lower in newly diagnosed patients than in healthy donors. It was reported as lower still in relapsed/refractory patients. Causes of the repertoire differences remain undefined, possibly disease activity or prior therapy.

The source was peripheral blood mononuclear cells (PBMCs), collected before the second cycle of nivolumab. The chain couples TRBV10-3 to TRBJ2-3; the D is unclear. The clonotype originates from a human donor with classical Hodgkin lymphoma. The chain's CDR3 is CAISELPLTDTQYF. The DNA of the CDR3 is TGTGCCATCAGTGAACTACCCCTAACAGATACGCAGTATTTT.